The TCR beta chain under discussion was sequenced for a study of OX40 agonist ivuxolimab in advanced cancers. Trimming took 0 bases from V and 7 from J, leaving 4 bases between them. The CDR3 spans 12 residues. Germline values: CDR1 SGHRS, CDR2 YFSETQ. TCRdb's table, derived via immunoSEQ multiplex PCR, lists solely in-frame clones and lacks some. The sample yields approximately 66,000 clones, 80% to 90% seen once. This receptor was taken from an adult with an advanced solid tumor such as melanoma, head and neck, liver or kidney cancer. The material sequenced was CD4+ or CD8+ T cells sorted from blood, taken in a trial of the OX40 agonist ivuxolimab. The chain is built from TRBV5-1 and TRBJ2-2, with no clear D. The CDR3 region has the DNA TGCGCCAGCAGCTTGGTTGGCGGGGAGCTGTTTTTT. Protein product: CASSLVGGELFF.